The following is a T cell receptor beta chain sequence with its context. The source of the sample is a study of blood T cell repertoires in COVID-19. Study-level information: Samples representing acute and convalescent COVID-19 were sourced from the United States, Italy and Spain.

TCRdb keeps only in-frame clones here, not all; method: immunoSEQ multiplex PCR. The sample carries roughly 250,000 clones, 90% to 95% recorded once. Donors were grouped by their self-reported clinical history. Sample: PBMCs or T cells enriched from blood (not recorded which). This TCR was sampled from a woman between 18 and 29 years old who had recovered from COVID-19.

In DNA form, the CDR3 reads TGTGCCAGTAGTATAAACCCGGGACAGGGACACAATGAGCAGTTCTTC. This translates into CASSINPGQGHNEQFF. The chain carries TRBV19 and TRBJ2-1, with 9 nucleotides matching TRBD1. The CDR3 has 16 residues. V was clipped by 2 bases and J by 5 bases; unmatched bases: 7. The germline gives CDR1 LNHDA, CDR2 SQIVND (reference sequence).